A single sample is the source of the 7 T cell receptor beta chains below, sequenced in a study of T cell responses to AZD1222 COVID-19 vaccine. Assay: immunoSEQ multiplex PCR; the TCRdb copy retains only in-frame clones and omits some. The sample consists of roughly 97,000 clones, over 85% of them appearing once. Sample: peripheral blood, taken on day 0 of AZD1222 vaccination. These receptors were taken from an adult in good health.

V and J are TRBV29-1 and TRBJ2-7, with D uncertain. Trimming left V 6 bases short and J 4 bases short, with 10 bases between. The CDR3 consists of 11 residues. Per the germline V gene, CDR1 is SQVTM and CDR2 is ANQGSEA. The CDR3 is CSVGISYEQYF. The CDR3 bases are TGCAGCGTGGGGATAAGTTACGAGCAGTACTTC.

This chain connects TRBV30 to TRBJ1-5; D is possibly TRBD1 (6 bases). This CDR3 is 13 amino acids long. Germline V gene sequence: CDR1 GTSNPN, CDR2 SVGIG (reference sequence). V lost 5 bases, J lost 3 bases, and 11 bases lay in between. The CDR3: CAWGQRNNQPQHF. CDR3 coding DNA: TGTGCCTGGGGACAGAGAAACAATCAGCCCCAGCATTTT. Supplemented by reference TRBV30 and TRBJ1-5, the full variable domain reads SQTIHQWPATLVQPVGSPLSLECTVEGTSNPNLYWYRQAAGRGLQLLFYSVGIGQISSEVPQNLSASRPQDRQFILSSKKLLLSDSGFYLCAWGQRNNQPQHFGDGTRLSIL.

This clone was found a few times. The genes are TRBV7-9 and TRBJ2-7; no definite D call. The CDR3 length is 16 residues. Trimming pared 5 bases from V and 0 bases from J, leaving 17 bases between. Per germline, CDR1 SEHNR and CDR2 FQNEAQ (reference sequence). The CDR3: CASSVLTLSSSYEQYF. The CDR3 DNA reads as TGTGCCAGCAGCGTCCTAACCTTATCAAGCTCCTACGAGCAGTACTTC. Complete variable domain (other parts from reference TRBV7-9 and TRBJ2-7): DTGVSQNPRHKITKRGQNVTFRCDPISEHNRLYWYRQTLGQGPEFLTYFQNEAQLEKSRLLSDRFSAERPKGSFSTLEIQRTEQGDSAMYLCASSVLTLSSSYEQYFGPGTRLTVT.

The chain combines TRBV5-1 with TRBJ2-7; TRBD1 matches at 9 bases. V lost 5 bases, J lost 7 bases, and 10 bases stayed unmatched. The germline V gene encodes CDR1 SGHRS and CDR2 YFSETQ. CDR3 size: 14 residues. Here the CDR3 DNA reads TGCGCCAGCAGACAAGACAGGGGGTTCGGGGAGCAGTACTTC. Translated: CASRQDRGFGEQYF.

The chain carries TRBV5-5 and TRBJ2-1; 8 bases are shared with TRBD1. The CDR3 sequence is 15 residues long. With 3 bases clipped from V and 4 bases from J, the junction kept 6 bases outside the gene matches. CDR1 is SGHKS and CDR2 is YYEKEE in the germline V gene (reference sequence). The CDR3 nucleotides are TGTGCCAGCAGCTACGGACAGGGATGGTACAATGAGCAGTTCTTC. Translated, it gives CASSYGQGWYNEQFF.

The rearrangement joins TRBV27 to TRBJ2-1, with D uncertain. Trimming left V 7 bases short and J 8 bases short, with 18 bases between. The CDR3 is 14 residues long. CDR1 and CDR2 (germline): MNHEY, SMNVEV (reference sequence). This CDR3 reads CASTPIPPADEQFF. DNA for the CDR3: TGTGCCAGCACCCCTATCCCCCCAGCTGATGAGCAGTTCTTC.

The chain recombines TRBV9 with TRBJ2-7; the D gene is possibly TRBD2 (5 bases). With 2 bases removed from V and 6 bases from J, the gap between germline ends came to 12 bases. Germline CDR1 and CDR2: SGDLS and YYNGEE. CDR3 length: 13 amino acids. CDR3 protein: CASSVGGGREQYF. The CDR3, as DNA: TGTGCCAGCAGCGTCGGAGGTGGGCGCGAGCAGTACTTC.